The 25 T cell receptor beta chains presented below share a single source sample, sequenced in a study of naive and memory T cell subsets (dated by TCRdb to the late 2010s). Antigens of these TCRs are unknown. The library was built by means of UMI-ligation and nested PCR. These reads were obtained on an Illumina MiSeq. To cover both TRBC1 and TRBC2, the beta constant-region primer consisted of an equimolar mix of two oligonucleotides. Four rounds of PCR were used to amplify ligated cDNA, with nested alpha and beta constant-region primers being used together with the SP2 primer. The raw public reads went through TCRdb reprocessing: fastp at Q25, MiXCR clone calling, in-frame beta chains kept. Duplicate CDR3 protein sequences are folded into a single record with the most common DNA and genes. This sample gives more than 95,000 distinct CDR3 sequences in total; 14% of them show up just once. In total, the top ten clones hold 2.5% to 3% of the sample.

Findings and caveats that apply to the study as a whole: Naive repertoires, especially CD8, contained a few larger clonotypes, possibly memory cells re-expressing CD45RA.

Sequenced: naive CD8+ T cells from blood. The cell subset or site label of this sample denotes: naive T cells, CD45RA high CD27+. These receptors all come from a human donor in good health.

This clonotype was detected only a few times. The genes are TRBV6-2 or TRBV6-3 and TRBJ2-1, with a tentative D call TRBD1 (7 bases). The CDR3 spans 20 residues. Germline lookup yields CDR1 MNHEY and CDR2 SVGEGT. The ends were cut back, 4 bases at V and 1 base at J, with 26 bases in the middle. CDR3 sequence reads: CASSSLLLPRGDTSYNEQFF. In DNA form, the CDR3 reads TGTGCCAGCAGTTCCCTGCTACTACCCAGGGGGGATACGTCCTACAATGAGCAGTTCTTC.

This clonotype has ten or more counts. This chain uses TRBV10-3 with TRBJ2-1; TRBD1 might be the D (6 bases). This CDR3 spans 12 amino acids. V dropped 6 bases and J dropped 5 bases, with 8 bases sitting between them. Per the germline V gene, CDR1 is ENHRY and CDR2 is SYGVKD. The CDR3 region is CAIRDSDNEQFF. The CDR3 region has the DNA TGTGCCATCAGGGACAGTGACAATGAGCAGTTCTTC.

This clonotype has just a few counts. The rearrangement joins TRBV7-9 to TRBJ2-1; 8 bases are a match to TRBD2. Unmatched junction bases numbered 12, after V lost 5 bases and J lost 9 bases. Germline V gives CDR1 SEHNR, CDR2 FQNEAQ (reference sequence). The CDR3 extends over 15 amino acids. In DNA form, the CDR3 reads TGTGCCAGCAGCCCGCCGGGACTAGGGCTGGCTGAGCAGTTCTTC. Translating it yields CASSPPGLGLAEQFF.

This clonotype was detected ten times or more. The V and J genes are TRBV29-1 and TRBJ2-7; D not resolved. This CDR3 spans 13 amino acids. Germline V gives CDR1 SQVTM, CDR2 ANQGSEA. V lost 4 bases, J lost 3 bases, and 13 bases lay in between. The CDR3 DNA reads as TGCAGCGTTGTAGTAGGCGGCGACTACGAGCAGTACTTC. It is translated as CSVVVGGDYEQYF.

The table lists this clonotype with a few counts. The chain carries TRBV20-1 and TRBJ2-7, with 10 bases matching TRBD1. The germline CDR1 and CDR2 sequences are DFQATT and SNEGSKA (reference sequence). This CDR3 contains 12 residues. Trimming cost V 5 bases and J 5 bases; bases outside gene matches: 3. Here the CDR3 reads CSARDRGNEQYF. CDR3 sequence (DNA): TGCAGTGCTCGGGACAGGGGCAACGAGCAGTACTTC.

The V and J genes are TRBV6-6 and TRBJ2-2; D may be TRBD2 (5 bases). The CDR3 has 13 amino acids. The germline CDR1 and CDR2 sequences are MNHNY and SVGAGI (reference sequence). V was shortened by 8 bases and J by 3 bases, with 10 bases between the two germline ends. For the CDR3, the DNA is TGTGCCAGCCGGGATTCCTACACCGGGGAGCTGTTTTTT. The encoded protein is CASRDSYTGELFF.

V gene TRBV20-1 combines with J gene TRBJ2-1; D is ambiguous. The CDR3 has 14 amino acids. Germline V gives CDR1 DFQATT, CDR2 SNEGSKA (reference sequence). V dropped 0 bases and J dropped 6 bases, with 12 bases sitting between them. The CDR3 loop reads CSARDDSRLNEQFF. In DNA, the CDR3 is TGCAGTGCTAGAGATGATTCGAGACTCAATGAGCAGTTCTTC.

This clonotype appeared a few times. This CDR3 fails to terminate in the conserved phenylalanine or tryptophan, so it likely reflects a read error. Because the CDR3's place on the DNA is in doubt, the DNA is left out and the CDR3 is given as listed by TCRdb. V and J are TRBV28 and TRBJ2-7; the table calls TRBD1, which could not be checked here. In germline, CDR1 is MDHEN, CDR2 SYDVKM. Counting both end residues, the CDR3 totals 12 amino acids. CDR3 sequence: CASSFRRDISLS.

This clonotype appeared a few times. The genes are TRBV2 and TRBJ2-2; 9 positions agree with TRBD2. Germline CDR1 and CDR2: SNHLY and FYNNEI. This CDR3 has 17 residues. Losses at the gene ends were 3 bases for V and 6 bases for J; bases not matched to a gene: 11. The CDR3 sequence is CASSDALAGIKAGELFF. The CDR3 region has the DNA TGTGCCAGCAGTGACGCCCTAGCGGGGATTAAGGCCGGGGAGCTGTTTTTT.

This sequence joins TRBV29-1 and TRBJ2-7; 8 bases map to TRBD1. Germline V CDR1 and CDR2: SQVTM, ANQGSEA. The CDR3 spans 14 residues. After removal of 3 bases from V and 6 bases from J, the junction contained 10 bases not matched to a gene. The CDR3: CSVESQGASREQYF. The DNA of the CDR3 is TGCAGCGTTGAGTCGCAGGGGGCCTCGCGCGAGCAGTACTTC.

This clonotype appeared a few times. The V call is TRBV7-9, the J call TRBJ1-5; D remains unclear. This CDR3 has 15 residues. Deletions cut 5 bases from V and 6 bases from J, with 17 bases between. CDR1 is SEHNR, CDR2 FQNEAQ, per germline (reference sequence). The DNA for the CDR3 is TGTGCCAGCAGCCTAAACGAACTCGAACCTCAGCCCCAGCATTTT. This codes for CASSLNELEPQPQHF.

The genes are TRBV4-2 and TRBJ1-4, with 10 bases aligning to TRBD1. The CDR3 extends over 17 amino acids. The germline V gene encodes CDR1 LGHNA and CDR2 YNFKEQ. Losses at the gene ends were 2 bases for V and 7 bases for J; bases not matched to a gene: 10. CDR3 DNA: TGTGCCAGCAGCCAACCAATCGACAGGGGGCCAGGTGAAAAACTGTTTTTT. This gives the protein CASSQPIDRGPGEKLFF.

The chain has TRBV5-1 and TRBJ2-7; D perhaps matches TRBD2 (5 bases). From germline, CDR1 is SGHRS and CDR2 YFSETQ. V shed 5 bases and J shed 2 bases, with 11 bases lying between them. CDR3 length: 13 amino acids. The DNA of the CDR3 is TGCGCCAGCAGGGGAGTACAGCCCTACGAGCAGTACTTC. It encodes CASRGVQPYEQYF.

The chain carries TRBV6-5 and TRBJ2-1; D unresolved. The V end was cut by 4 bases, the J end by 0 bases, with 10 bases between. CDR3 length: 15 residues. Germline CDR1 is MNHEY and CDR2 is SVGAGI. The CDR3 reads CASSSTLTSYNEQFF. The CDR3 DNA reads TGTGCCAGCAGTTCGACTTTGACCTCCTACAATGAGCAGTTCTTC.

The genes are TRBV12-5 and TRBJ2-7; TRBD2 might be the D (6 bases). The V end lost 6 bases, the J end lost 4 bases, and 16 bases lay between the germline ends. There are 14 residues in the CDR3. The V gene's germline CDR1 is LGHNT and CDR2 FRNRAP. The chain's CDR3 is CASGGGSVPYEQYF. The DNA of the CDR3 is TGTGCTAGTGGAGGAGGGTCGGTTCCGTACGAGCAGTACTTC.

This clonotype has at least ten counts. V is TRBV7-9 and J is TRBJ2-7; no reliable D call. The CDR3 sequence is 16 residues long. Trimming stripped 5 bases from V and 0 bases from J, with 17 bases between. Germline V lookup: CDR1 SEHNR, CDR2 FQNEAQ (reference sequence). The CDR3, as DNA: TGTGCCAGCAGCCCTCCTCTGGACGGAGTCTCCTACGAGCAGTACTTC. It codes for CASSPPLDGVSYEQYF.

The chain joins TRBV12-3 or TRBV12-4 to TRBJ2-7, with D possibly being TRBD1 (6 bases). The germline V and J ends were trimmed by 1 base and 5 bases, with 12 bases remaining between them. The CDR3 covers 14 residues. The CDR3 DNA reads as TGTGCCAGCAGTTTAGGGCAGGGGTTTCACGAGCAGTACTTC. Its translation: CASSLGQGFHEQYF.

The rearrangement joins TRBV6-2 or TRBV6-3 to TRBJ2-5, with D perhaps given as TRBD1 or TRBD2 (5 bases each). Trimming cost V 2 bases and J 1 base, with 8 bases left between them. CDR1 and CDR2 from the germline V gene are MNHEY and SVGEGT. This CDR3 is built from 14 residues. CDR3 DNA: TGTGCCAGCAGTTACCCCGGGGCCCAAGAGACCCAGTACTTC. Its translation is CASSYPGAQETQYF.

This clonotype has just a few counts. DNA for the CDR3: TGTGCCACCAGTGACCTAGCGGGAGCGAATGAGCAGTTCTTC. Its translation: CATSDLAGANEQFF. The chain is built from TRBV24-1 and TRBJ2-1, with 10 bases identical to TRBD2. The CDR3 covers 14 residues. Per germline, CDR1 KGHDR and CDR2 SFDVKD. Trimming cost V 4 bases and J 7 bases; bases outside gene matches: 3.

The genes are TRBV20-1 and TRBJ2-4; D is possibly TRBD1 (5 bases). The V end lost 6 bases, the J end lost 4 bases, and 16 bases lay between the germline ends. The CDR3 consists of 14 residues. CDR1 DFQATT and CDR2 SNEGSKA come from the germline V gene (reference sequence). In DNA, the CDR3 is TGCAGTGCCCAGATCCAGGACATTAAAAACATTCAGTACTTC. Amino acids: CSAQIQDIKNIQYF.

This clonotype has only a few counts. The V and J genes are TRBV19 and TRBJ1-1, with TRBD1 matching over 7 bases. The V segment lost 0 bases and the J segment 5 bases; nucleotides outside the gene matches: 0. Germline CDR1 and CDR2: LNHDA and SQIVND (reference sequence). The CDR3 has 13 amino acids. The CDR3 DNA sequence: TGTGCCAGTAGTATAGACAGGGGGACTGAAGCTTTCTTT. Protein product: CASSIDRGTEAFF.

In this sample, this clonotype turned up a few times. V usage is TRBV9 and J usage is TRBJ2-7; no clear D gene. The CDR3 loop spans 14 amino acids. Trimming removed 4 bases from V and 3 bases from J, with 14 bases in between. CDR1 is SGDLS, CDR2 YYNGEE, per germline. The CDR3 nucleotides are TGTGCCAGCAGCCCCCTGGAGCGCAGCTACGAGCAGTACTTC. This gives the protein CASSPLERSYEQYF.

The CDR3 sequence is CASSYGQVNQPQHF. In DNA form, the CDR3 reads TGTGCCAGCAGTTACGGACAGGTCAATCAGCCCCAGCATTTT. The chain is built from TRBV6-2 or TRBV6-3 and TRBJ1-5, with 7 nucleotides matching TRBD1. Germline V CDR1 and CDR2: MNHEY, SVGEGT. The CDR3 sequence is 14 residues long. The V and J ends lost 2 bases and 3 bases, in that order; junction bases with no gene match: 1.

This clonotype was seen only a few times. The chain couples TRBV7-8 to TRBJ2-2; D gene uncertain. The CDR3 spans 15 residues. Germline assignment: CDR1 SGHVS and CDR2 FQNEAQ. V gave up 8 bases and J gave up 5 bases, with 18 bases separating them. CDR3 nucleotides: TGTGCCAGCCGATCCCTCCTCCCGACAACCGGGGAGCTGTTTTTT. This codes for CASRSLLPTTGELFF.

This clonotype was observed a handful of times. The rearrangement links TRBV6-2 or TRBV6-3 to TRBJ2-5, with D possibly matching TRBD2 (6 bases). Germline CDR1 reads MNHEY; CDR2 reads SVGEGT. The CDR3 has 14 amino acids. V lost 7 bases and J 2 bases, leaving 14 bases between the germline ends. The DNA of the CDR3 is TGTGCCAGCAAGGGACTGGGAGGTCAAGAGACCCAGTACTTC. Amino acid sequence: CASKGLGGQETQYF.